Here is one TCR beta chain with its context. The sample belongs to a study of T cell responses to AZD1222 COVID-19 vaccine. TCRdb's table, derived via immunoSEQ multiplex PCR, lists solely in-frame clones and lacks some. The sample includes under 200,000 clones, approximately 90% seen only once; the top ten take about 4.4%. This CDR3 spans 13 amino acids. Per germline, CDR1 SGDLS and CDR2 YYNGEE. The germline V and J ends were trimmed by 3 bases and 8 bases, with 14 bases remaining between them. This receptor was obtained from an adult in good health. The sequenced sample was peripheral blood, obtained on day 0 of AZD1222 vaccination. The V and J genes are TRBV9 and TRBJ1-2, with D possibly TRBD1 on 6 matching bases. In DNA form, the CDR3 reads TGTGCCAGCAGCGCAGGACAGCCGGGGGGCTACACCTTC. Amino acids: CASSAGQPGGYTF.